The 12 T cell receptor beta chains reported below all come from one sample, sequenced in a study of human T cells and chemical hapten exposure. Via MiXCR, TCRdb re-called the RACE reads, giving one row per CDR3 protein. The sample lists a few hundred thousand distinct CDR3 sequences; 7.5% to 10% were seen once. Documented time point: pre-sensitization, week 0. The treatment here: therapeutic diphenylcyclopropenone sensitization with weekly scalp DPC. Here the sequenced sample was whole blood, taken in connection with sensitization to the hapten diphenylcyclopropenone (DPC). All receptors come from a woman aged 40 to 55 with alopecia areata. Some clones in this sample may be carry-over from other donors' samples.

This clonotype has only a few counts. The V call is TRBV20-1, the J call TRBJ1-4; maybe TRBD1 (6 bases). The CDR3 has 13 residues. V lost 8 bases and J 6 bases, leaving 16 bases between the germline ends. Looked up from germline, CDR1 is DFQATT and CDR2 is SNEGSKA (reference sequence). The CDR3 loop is CSLLGTNYEKLFF. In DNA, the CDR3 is TGCAGTCTGCTAGGGACAAATTATGAAAAACTGTTTTTT.

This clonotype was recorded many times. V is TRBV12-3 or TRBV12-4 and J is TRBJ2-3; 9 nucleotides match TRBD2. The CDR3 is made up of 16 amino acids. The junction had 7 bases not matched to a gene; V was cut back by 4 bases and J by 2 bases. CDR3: CASSSLAGGLTDTQYF. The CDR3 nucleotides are TGTGCCAGCAGTTCTTTGGCGGGAGGGCTCACAGATACGCAGTATTTT.

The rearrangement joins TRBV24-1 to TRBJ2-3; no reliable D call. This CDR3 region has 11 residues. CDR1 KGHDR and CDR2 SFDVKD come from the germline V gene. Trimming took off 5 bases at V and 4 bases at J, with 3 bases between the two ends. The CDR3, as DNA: TGTGCCACCAGTGTAGCAGATACGCAGTATTTT. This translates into CATSVADTQYF.

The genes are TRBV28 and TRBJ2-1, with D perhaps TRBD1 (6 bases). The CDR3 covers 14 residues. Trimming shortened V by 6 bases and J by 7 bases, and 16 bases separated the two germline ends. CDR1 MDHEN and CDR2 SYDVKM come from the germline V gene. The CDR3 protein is CASRNHGQINEQFF. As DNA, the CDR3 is TGTGCCAGCAGAAATCACGGACAGATTAATGAGCAGTTCTTC.

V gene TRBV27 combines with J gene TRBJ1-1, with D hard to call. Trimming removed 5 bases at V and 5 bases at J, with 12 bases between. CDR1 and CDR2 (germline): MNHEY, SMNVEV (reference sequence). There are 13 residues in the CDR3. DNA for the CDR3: TGTGCCAGCAGTACCCGCGGGTGGACTGAAGCTTTCTTT. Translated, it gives CASSTRGWTEAFF.

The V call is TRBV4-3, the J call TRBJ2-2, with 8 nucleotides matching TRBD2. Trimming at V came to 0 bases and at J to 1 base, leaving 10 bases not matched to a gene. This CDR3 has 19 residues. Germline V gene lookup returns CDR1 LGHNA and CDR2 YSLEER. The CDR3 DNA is TGCGCCAGCAGCCAAGATAGAAAGTGGCTAGCGGGGAACACCGGGGAGCTGTTTTTT. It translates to CASSQDRKWLAGNTGELFF.

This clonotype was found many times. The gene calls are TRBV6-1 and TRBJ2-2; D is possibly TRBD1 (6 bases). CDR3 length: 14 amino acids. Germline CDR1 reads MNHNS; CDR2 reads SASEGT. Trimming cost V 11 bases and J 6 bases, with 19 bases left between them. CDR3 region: CALEEGVRAGELFF. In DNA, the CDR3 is TGTGCCTTAGAAGAGGGGGTAAGAGCCGGGGAGCTGTTTTTT.

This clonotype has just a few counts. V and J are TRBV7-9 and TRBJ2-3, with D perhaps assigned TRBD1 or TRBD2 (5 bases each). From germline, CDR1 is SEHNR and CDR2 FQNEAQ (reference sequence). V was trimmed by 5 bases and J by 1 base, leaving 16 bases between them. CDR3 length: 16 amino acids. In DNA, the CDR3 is TGTGCCAGCAGCCCCGGGAAGACAGACCGCACAGATACGCAGTATTTT. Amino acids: CASSPGKTDRTDTQYF.

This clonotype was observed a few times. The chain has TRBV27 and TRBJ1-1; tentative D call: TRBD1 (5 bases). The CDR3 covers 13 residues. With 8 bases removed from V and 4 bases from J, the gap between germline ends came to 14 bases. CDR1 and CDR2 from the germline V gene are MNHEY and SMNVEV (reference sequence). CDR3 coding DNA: TGTGCCAGCCTGCAGGGCGGGAGCACTGAAGCTTTCTTT. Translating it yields CASLQGGSTEAFF.

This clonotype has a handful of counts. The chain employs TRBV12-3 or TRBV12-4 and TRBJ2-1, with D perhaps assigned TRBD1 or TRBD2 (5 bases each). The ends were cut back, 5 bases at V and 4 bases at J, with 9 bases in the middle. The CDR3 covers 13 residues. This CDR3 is CASSTEGYNEQFF. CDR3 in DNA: TGTGCCAGCAGTACCGAGGGGTACAATGAGCAGTTCTTC.

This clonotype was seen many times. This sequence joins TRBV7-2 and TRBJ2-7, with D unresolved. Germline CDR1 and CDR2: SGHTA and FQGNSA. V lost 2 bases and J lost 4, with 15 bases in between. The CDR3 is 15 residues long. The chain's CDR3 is CASSLRRSKAYEQYF. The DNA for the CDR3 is TGTGCCAGCAGCTTACGGCGGAGCAAGGCATACGAGCAGTACTTC.

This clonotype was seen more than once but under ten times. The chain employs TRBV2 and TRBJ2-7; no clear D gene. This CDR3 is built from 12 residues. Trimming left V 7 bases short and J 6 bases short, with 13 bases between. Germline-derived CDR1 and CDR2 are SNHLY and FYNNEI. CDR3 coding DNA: TGTGCCAGCAATTGGAATACCGCCGAGCAGTACTTC. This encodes CASNWNTAEQYF.